Described below is a single T cell receptor (beta chain) sequence and its context. This sample was included in a study of blood T cell repertoires in COVID-19. Study information: The samples span acute and convalescent COVID-19 from the United States, Italy and Spain. T cells, B-cell-depleted T cells, or PBMCs provided the cDNA or gDNA that served as material.

In the study's own analysis: Reference gene primers were amplified, and this amplification served to estimate nucleated cell counts. Using immunoSEQ multiplex PCR, the repertoire was profiled, and TCRdb retains in-frame clones only, with some absent. That table furnishes V, J and clone size, whereas the DNA furnished D and trimming. The data contain around 50,000 clones, about nine tenths of them seen just once; the ten biggest clones take up approximately 5%. Germline CDR1 and CDR2: KGHSH and LQKENI. The CDR3 extends over 16 amino acids. V was shortened by 5 bases and J by 4 bases, with 21 bases between the two germline ends.

This clonotype was obtained from a man in his 70s with acute or convalescent COVID-19. The chain combines TRBV18 with TRBJ2-7, with D tentatively TRBD2 (7 bases). Sequencing was done on a sample of peripheral blood. CDR3 amino acids: CASSSTEGGGPYEQYF. CDR3 nucleotides: TGTGCCAGCTCATCTACAGAGGGGGGGGGCCCTTACGAGCAGTACTTC.